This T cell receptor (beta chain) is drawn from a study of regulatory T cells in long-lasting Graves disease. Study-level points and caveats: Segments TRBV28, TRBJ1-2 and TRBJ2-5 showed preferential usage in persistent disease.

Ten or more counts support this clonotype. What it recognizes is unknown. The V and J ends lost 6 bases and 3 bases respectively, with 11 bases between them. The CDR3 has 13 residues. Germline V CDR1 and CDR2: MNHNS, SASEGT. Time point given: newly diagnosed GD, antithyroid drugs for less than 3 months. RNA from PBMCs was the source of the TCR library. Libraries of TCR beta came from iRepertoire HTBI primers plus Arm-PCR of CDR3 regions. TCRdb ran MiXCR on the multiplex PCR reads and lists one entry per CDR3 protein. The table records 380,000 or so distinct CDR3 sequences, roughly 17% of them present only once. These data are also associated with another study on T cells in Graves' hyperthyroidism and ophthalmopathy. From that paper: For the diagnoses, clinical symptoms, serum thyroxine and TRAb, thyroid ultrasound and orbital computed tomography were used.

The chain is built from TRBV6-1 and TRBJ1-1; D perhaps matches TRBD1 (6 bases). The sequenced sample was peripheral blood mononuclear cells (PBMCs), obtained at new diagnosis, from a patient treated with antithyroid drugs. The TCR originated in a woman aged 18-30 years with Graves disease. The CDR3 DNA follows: TGTGCCAGCAGCTTTAGACAGGACACTGAAGCTTTCTTT. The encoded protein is CASSFRQDTEAFF.